This T cell receptor beta chain appears in the sequencing data of a study of cytomegalovirus exposure and HLA in healthy donors. The PCR made use of 60 Vbeta and 13 Jbeta primers. Method: immunoSEQ multiplex PCR; TCRdb's copy keeps in-frame clones and lacks some. Of about 180,000 clones in the sample, about 75% were seen once. Study outcomes and limitations: A link between a missense DCLRE1C variant and TCR beta V- and J-gene trimming emerged from a later analysis.

Turning to this clone: The antigen is undetermined.

CDR1 is MNHEY and CDR2 is SMNVEV in the germline V gene (reference sequence). This CDR3 has 16 residues. Germline trimming cut 5 bases from V and 3 bases from J; bases unmatched to any gene: 7. This rearrangement joins TRBV27 to TRBJ2-7; 13 bases match TRBD2. The source of this sequence is a female donor in good health and CMV-seronegative. Sequencing was performed on PBMCs. CDR3 coding DNA: TGTGCCAGCAGTCCCAGACTAGCGGGAGGCCTCTACGAGCAGTACTTC. This codes for CASSPRLAGGLYEQYF.